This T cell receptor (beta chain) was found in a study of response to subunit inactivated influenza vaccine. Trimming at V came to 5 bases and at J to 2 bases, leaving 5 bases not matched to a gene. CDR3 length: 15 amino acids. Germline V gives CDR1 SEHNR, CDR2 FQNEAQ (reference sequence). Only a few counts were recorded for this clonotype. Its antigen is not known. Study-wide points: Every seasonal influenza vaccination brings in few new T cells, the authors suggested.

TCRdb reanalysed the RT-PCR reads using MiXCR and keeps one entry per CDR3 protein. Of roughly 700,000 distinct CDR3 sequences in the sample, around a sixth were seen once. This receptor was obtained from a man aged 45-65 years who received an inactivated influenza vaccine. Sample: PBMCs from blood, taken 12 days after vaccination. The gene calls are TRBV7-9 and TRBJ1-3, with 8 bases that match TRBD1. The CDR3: CASSHPDRAGNTIYF. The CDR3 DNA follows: TGTGCCAGCAGCCATCCGGACAGGGCTGGAAACACCATATATTTT.